This entry describes one TCR beta chain. The entry originates in a study of blood T cell repertoires in COVID-19. As for the study in general: The cDNA or gDNA used as material had been derived from T cells, B-cell-depleted T cells, or PBMCs.

This CDR3 is 12 amino acids long. With 6 bases removed from V and 8 bases from J, the gap between germline ends came to 13 bases. Germline V gene lookup returns CDR1 ENHRY and CDR2 SYGVKD. The table came from immunoSEQ multiplex PCR; TCRdb's copy has only in-frame clones and leaves some out. The sample includes over 45,000 clones, more than 70% of them seen just once. This chain connects TRBV10-3 to TRBJ1-2, with D maybe TRBD1 (6 bases). Sequencing was carried out using peripheral blood. The receptor's source is an elderly woman with acute or convalescent COVID-19. Here the CDR3 reads CAIRLGGYGYTF. The CDR3 DNA is TGTGCCATCAGGTTAGGGGGTTACGGCTACACCTTC.